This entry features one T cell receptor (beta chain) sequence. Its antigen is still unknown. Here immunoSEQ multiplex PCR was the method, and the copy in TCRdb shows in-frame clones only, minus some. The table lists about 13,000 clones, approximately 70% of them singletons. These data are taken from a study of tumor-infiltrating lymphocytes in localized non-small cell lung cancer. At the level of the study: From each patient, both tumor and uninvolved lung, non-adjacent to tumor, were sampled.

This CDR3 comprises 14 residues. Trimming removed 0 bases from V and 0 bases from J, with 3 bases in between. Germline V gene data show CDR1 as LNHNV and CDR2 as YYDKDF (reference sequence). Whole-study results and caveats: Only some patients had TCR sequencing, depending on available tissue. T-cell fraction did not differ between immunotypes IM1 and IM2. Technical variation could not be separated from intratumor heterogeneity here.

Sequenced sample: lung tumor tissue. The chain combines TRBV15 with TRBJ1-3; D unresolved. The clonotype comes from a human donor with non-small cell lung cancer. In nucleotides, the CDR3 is TGTGCCACCAGCAGAGACTACTCTGGAAACACCATATATTTT. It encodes CATSRDYSGNTIYF.